This T cell receptor (beta chain) stems from a study of CXCR3-negative and CXCR3-positive naive CD8 T cells. General study findings and limits: More hydrophobic TRB CDR3s were found in CXCR3-positive naive cells than in CXCR3-negative naive cells. Naive CXCR3-positive and CXCR3-negative cells shared similar TRBV-TRBJ usage, unlike memory cells.

Germline loops: CDR1 LGHNT, CDR2 FRNRAP. The CDR3 covers 17 residues. The sorter processed each CD8+ T cell subset in triplicate at over 250,000 cells apiece. Definition of naive CD8+ T cells rested on a CD45RO-CCR7+CD27+CD95- profile. Through 5' RACE with UMI labels, the TRB cDNA libraries were prepared. From the 5' RACE reads, TCRdb lists one entry per CDR3 protein and no DNA. This listing includes 150,000 to 180,000 distinct CDR3 sequences. Notes on this clonotype: Its cognate antigen is unknown.

This clonotype originated in a human donor in good health. Some clones in this sample may be carry-over from other donors' samples. Sequenced input: naive CXCR3+ CD8+ T cells from blood. Regarding subset: CD45RO-CCR7+CD27+CD95- naive CD8+ T cells expressing CXCR3 (TNR3+). The chain is built from TRBV12-5 and TRBJ2-7; TCRdb designates TRBD2, a call that cannot be tested without DNA. CDR3 in amino acids: CASGLSIRPGPSYEQYF.